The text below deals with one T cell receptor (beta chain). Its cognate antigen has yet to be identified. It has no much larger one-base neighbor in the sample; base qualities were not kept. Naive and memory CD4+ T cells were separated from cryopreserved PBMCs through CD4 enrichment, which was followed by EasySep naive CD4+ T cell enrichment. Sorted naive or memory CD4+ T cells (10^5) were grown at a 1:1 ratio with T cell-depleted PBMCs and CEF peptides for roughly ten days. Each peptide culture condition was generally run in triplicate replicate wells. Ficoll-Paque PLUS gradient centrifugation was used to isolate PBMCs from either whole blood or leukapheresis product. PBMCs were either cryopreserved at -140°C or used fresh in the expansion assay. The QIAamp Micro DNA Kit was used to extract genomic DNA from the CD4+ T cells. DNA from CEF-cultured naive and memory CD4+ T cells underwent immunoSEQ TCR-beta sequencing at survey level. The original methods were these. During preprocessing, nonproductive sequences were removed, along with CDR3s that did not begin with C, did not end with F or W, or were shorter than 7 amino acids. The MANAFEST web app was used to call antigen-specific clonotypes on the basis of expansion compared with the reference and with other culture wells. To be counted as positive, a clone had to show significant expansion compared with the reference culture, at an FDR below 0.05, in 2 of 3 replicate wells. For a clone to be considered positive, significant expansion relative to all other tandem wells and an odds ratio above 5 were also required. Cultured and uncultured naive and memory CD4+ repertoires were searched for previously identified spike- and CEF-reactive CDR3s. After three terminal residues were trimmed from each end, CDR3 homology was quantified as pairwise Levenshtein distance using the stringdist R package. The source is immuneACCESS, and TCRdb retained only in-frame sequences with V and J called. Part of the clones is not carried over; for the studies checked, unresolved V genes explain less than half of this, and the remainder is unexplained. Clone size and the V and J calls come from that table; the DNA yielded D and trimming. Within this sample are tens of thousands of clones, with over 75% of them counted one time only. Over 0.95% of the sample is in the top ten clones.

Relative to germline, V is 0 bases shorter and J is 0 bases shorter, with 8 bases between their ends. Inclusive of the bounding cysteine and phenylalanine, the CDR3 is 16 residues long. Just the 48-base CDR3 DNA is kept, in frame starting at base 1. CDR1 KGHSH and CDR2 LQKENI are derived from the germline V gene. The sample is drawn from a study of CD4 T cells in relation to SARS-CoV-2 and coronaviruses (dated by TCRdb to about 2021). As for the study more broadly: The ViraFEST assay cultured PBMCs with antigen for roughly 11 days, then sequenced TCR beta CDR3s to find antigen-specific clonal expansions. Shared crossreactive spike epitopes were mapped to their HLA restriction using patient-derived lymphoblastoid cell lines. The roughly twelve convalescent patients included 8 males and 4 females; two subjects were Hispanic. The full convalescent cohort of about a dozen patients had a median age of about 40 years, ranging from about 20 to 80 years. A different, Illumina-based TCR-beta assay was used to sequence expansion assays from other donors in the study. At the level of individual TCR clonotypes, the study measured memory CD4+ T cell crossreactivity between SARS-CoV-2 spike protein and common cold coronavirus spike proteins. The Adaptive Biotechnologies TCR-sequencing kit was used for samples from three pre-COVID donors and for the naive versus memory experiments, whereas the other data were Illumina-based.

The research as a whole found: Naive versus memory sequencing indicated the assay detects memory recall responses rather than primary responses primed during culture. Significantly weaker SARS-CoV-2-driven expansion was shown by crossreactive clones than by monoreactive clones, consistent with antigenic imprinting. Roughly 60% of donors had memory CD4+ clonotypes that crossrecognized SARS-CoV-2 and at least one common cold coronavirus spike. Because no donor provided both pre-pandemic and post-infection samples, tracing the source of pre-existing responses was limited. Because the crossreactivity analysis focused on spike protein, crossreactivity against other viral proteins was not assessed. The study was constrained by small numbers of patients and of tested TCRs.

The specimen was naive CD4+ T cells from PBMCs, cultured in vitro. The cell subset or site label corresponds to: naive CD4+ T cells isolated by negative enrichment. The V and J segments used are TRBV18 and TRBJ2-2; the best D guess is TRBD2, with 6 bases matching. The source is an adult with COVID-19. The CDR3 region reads CASSPPLAPNTGELFF. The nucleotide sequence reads TGTGCCAGCTCACCACCGCTAGCGCCGAACACCGGGGAGCTGTTTTTT.